The source of this TCR beta chain is a study of T cells after yellow fever vaccination. Study results and limitations: Highly abundant clonotypes carried over from the bulk population could end up in FACS-sorted repertoires as contaminants. Though weaker, the secondary response peaked faster, on day 5 versus 15.

Details on this clonotype: As yet, its antigen is unknown.

Germline CDR1 and CDR2: SGHTA and FQGNSA. This CDR3 has 19 amino acids. Trimming took off 0 bases at V and 0 bases at J, with 19 bases between the two ends. Universal primer sites and UMIs were introduced during 5'RACE template-switching synthesis of TCR cDNA. TCRdb passed the 5' RACE reads through MiXCR, listing each CDR3 protein once. The sample has about 360,000 distinct CDR3 sequences; under 7.5% are singletons. This chain connects TRBV7-2 to TRBJ2-3, with D possibly matching TRBD1 (6 bases). The specimen was PBMCs, collected 5 days after the yellow fever booster vaccination. The sequence derives from a young man who received the YFV17D yellow fever vaccine. The DNA for the CDR3 is TGTGCCAGCAGCTTAGCCCCCCTCCGACAGGATTCTAGCACAGATACGCAGTATTTT. It encodes CASSLAPLRQDSSTDTQYF.